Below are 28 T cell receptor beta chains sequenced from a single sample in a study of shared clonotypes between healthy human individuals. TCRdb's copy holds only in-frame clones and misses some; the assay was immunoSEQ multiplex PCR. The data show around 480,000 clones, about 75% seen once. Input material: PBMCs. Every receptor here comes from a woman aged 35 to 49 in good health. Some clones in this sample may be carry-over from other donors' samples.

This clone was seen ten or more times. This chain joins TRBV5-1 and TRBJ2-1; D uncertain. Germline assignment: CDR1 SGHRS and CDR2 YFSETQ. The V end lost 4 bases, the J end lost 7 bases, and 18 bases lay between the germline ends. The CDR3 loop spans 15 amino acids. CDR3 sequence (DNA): TGCGCCAGCAGCGTCGCAGACCCAGCCTCGAATGAGCAGTTCTTC. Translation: CASSVADPASNEQFF.

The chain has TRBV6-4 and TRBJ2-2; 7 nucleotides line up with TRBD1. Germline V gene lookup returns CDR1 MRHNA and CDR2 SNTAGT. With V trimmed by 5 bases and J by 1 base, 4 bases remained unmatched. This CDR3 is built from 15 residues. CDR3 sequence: CASSPRTGNTGELFF. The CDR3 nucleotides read TGTGCCAGCAGTCCACGGACAGGGAACACCGGGGAGCTGTTTTTT.

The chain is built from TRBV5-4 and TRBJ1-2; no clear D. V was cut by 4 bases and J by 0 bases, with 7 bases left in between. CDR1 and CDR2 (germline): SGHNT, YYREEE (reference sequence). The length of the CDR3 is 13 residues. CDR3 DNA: TGTGCCAGCAGCCCTGACACTAACTATGGCTACACCTTC. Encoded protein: CASSPDTNYGYTF.

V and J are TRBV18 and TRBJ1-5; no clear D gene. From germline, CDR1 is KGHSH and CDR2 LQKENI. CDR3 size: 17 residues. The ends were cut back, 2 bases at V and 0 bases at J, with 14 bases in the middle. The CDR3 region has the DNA TGTGCCAGCTCACCAAATGGAGTGGGCTATAGCAATCAGCCCCAGCATTTT. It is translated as CASSPNGVGYSNQPQHF.

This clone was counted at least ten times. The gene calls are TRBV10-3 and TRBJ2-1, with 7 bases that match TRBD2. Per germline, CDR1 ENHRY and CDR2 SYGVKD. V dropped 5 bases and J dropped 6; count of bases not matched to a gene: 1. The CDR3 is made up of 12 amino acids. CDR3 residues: CAISRTSNEQFF. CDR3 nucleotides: TGTGCCATCAGTAGGACTAGCAATGAGCAGTTCTTC.

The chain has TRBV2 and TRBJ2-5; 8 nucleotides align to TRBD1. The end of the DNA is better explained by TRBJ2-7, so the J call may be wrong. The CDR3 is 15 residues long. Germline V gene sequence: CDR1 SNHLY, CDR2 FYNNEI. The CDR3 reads CASTLQGVHSYEQYF. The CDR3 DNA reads TGTGCCAGCACCCTACAGGGGGTCCACTCCTACGAGCAGTACTTC.

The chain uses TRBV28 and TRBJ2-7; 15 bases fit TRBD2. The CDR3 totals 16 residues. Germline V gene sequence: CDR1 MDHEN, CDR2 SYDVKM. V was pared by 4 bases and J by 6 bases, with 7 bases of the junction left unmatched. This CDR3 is CASSSTPGLAGGEQYF. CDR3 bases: TGTGCCAGCAGTTCCACCCCGGGACTAGCGGGAGGCGAGCAGTACTTC.

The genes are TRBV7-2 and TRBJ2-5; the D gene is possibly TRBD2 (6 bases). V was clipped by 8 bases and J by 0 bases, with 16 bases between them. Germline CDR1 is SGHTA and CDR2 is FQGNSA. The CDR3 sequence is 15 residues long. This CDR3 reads CASRRGRAYQETQYF. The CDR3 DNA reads TGTGCCAGCCGCCGGGGGAGAGCGTACCAAGAGACCCAGTACTTC.

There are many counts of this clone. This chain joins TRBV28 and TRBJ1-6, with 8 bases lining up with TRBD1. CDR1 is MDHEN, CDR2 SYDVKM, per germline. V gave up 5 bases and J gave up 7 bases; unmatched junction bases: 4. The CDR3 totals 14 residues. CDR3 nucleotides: TGTGCCAGCAGTATCCGGGACAGGAATTCACCCCTCCACTTT. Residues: CASSIRDRNSPLHF.

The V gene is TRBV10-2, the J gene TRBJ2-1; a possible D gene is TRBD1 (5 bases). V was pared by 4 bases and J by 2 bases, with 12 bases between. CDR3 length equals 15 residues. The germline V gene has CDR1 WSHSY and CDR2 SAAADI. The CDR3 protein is CASSGTGQAYNEQFF. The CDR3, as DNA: TGCGCCAGCAGTGGAACAGGACAAGCCTACAATGAGCAGTTCTTC.

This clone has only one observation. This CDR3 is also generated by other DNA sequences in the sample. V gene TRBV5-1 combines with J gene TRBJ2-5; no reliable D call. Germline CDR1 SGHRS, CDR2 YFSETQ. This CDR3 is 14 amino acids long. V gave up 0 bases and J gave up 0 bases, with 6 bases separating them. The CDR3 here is CASSLVGYQETQYF. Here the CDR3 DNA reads TGCGCCAGCAGCTTGGTTGGGTACCAAGAGACCCAGTACTTC.

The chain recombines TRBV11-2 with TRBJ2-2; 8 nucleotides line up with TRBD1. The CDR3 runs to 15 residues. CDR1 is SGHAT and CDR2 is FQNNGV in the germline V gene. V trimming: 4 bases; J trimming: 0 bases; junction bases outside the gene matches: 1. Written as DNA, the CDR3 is TGTGCCAGCAGCTCAGGGGGCGCGAACACCGGGGAGCTGTTTTTT. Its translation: CASSSGGANTGELFF.

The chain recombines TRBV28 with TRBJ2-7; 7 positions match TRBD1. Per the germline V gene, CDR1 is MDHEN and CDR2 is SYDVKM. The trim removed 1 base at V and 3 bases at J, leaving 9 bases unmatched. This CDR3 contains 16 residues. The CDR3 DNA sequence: TGTGCCAGCAGTTTATCCCCTCCGGGACAGAGCTACGAGCAGTACTTC. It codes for CASSLSPPGQSYEQYF.

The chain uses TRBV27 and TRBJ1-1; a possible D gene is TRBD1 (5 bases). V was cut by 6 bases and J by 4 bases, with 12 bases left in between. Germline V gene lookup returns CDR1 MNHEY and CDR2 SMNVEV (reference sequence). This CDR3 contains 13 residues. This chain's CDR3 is CASRYWGSTEAFF. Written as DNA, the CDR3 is TGTGCCAGCAGGTACTGGGGGAGCACTGAAGCTTTCTTT.

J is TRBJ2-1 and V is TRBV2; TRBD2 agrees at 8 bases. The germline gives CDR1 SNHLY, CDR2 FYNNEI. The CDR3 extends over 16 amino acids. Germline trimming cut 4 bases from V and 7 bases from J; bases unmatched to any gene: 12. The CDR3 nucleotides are TGTGCCAGCAGTGGGACTAGCTCCAACTCCCGGAATGAGCAGTTCTTC. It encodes CASSGTSSNSRNEQFF.

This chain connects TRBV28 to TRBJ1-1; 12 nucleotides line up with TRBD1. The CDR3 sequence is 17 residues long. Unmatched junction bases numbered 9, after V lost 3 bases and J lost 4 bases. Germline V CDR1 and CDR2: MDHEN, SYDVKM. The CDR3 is CASSFGTGGGLSTEAFF. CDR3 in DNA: TGTGCCAGCAGTTTCGGGACAGGGGGCGGCTTGAGCACTGAAGCTTTCTTT. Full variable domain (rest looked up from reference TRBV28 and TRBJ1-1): DVKVTQSSRYLVKRTGEKVFLECVQDMDHENMFWYRQDPGLGLRLIYFSYDVKMKEKGDIPEGYSVSREKKERFSLILESASTNQTSMYLCASSFGTGGGLSTEAFFGQGTRLTVV.

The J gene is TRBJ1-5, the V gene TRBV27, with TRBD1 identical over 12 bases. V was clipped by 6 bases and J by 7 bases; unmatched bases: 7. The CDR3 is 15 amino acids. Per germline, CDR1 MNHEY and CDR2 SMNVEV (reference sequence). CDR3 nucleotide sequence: TGTGCCAGCAGAGGGACAGGGGGCGGAAGGCAGCCCCAGCATTTT. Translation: CASRGTGGGRQPQHF.

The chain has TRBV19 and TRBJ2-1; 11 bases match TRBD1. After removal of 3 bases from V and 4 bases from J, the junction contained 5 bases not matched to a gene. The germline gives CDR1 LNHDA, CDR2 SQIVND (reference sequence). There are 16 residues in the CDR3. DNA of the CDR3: TGTGCCAGTAGTATCGGCGGGACAGGGGGGTACAATGAGCAGTTCTTC. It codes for CASSIGGTGGYNEQFF.

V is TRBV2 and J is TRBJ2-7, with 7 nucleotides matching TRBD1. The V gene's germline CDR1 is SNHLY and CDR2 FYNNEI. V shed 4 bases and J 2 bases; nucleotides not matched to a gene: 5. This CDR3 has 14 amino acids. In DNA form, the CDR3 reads TGTGCCAGCAGTGGACAGGGAAGGGCCTACGAGCAGTACTTC. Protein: CASSGQGRAYEQYF.

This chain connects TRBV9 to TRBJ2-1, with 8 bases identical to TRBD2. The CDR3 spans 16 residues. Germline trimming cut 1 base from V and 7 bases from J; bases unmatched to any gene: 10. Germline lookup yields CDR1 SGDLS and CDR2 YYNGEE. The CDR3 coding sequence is TGTGCCAGCAGCGTACCCCAGCGGGAGAAGGGGAATGAGCAGTTCTTC. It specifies CASSVPQREKGNEQFF.

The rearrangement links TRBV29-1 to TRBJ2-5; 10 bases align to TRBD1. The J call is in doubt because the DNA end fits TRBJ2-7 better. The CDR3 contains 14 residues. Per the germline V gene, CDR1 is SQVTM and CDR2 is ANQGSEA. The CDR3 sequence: CSVAAGTGAYEQYF. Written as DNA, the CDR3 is TGCAGCGTTGCTGCCGGGACAGGGGCCTACGAGCAGTACTTC.

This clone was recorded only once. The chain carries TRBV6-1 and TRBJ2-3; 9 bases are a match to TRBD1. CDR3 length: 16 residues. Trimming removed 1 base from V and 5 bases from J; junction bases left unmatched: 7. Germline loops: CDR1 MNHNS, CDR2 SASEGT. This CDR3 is CASSEDGTGFIDTQYF. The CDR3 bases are TGTGCCAGCAGTGAAGATGGGACAGGGTTTATAGATACGCAGTATTTT.

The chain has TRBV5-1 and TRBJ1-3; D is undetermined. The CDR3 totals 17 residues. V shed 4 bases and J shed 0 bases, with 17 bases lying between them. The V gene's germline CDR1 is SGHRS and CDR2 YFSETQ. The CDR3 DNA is TGCGCCAGCAGCCCGAATCCGGACGGATACTCTGGAAACACCATATATTTT. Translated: CASSPNPDGYSGNTIYF.

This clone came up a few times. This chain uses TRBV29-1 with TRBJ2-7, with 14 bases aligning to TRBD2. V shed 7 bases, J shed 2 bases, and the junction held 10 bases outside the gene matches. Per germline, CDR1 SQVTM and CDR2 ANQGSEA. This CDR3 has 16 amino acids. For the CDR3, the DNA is TGCAGCGCGACTAGCGGGAGGGACTATTATACCTACGAGCAGTACTTC. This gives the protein CSATSGRDYYTYEQYF.

CDR3 bases: TGTGCCAGCAGCTTGAGGGGACAGGGGCTGGACGGCTACACCTTC. Translating gives CASSLRGQGLDGYTF. The chain combines TRBV5-5 with TRBJ1-2; 10 nucleotides line up with TRBD1. Germline V gene lookup returns CDR1 SGHKS and CDR2 YYEKEE (reference sequence). The ends lost 1 base at V and 8 bases at J; junction bases unmatched: 8. CDR3 size: 15 residues.

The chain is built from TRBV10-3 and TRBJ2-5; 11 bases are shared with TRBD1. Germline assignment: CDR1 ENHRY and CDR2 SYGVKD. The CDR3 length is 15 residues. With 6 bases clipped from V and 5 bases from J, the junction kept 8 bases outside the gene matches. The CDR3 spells CAIRDQDRGLETQYF. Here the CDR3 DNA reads TGTGCCATCAGAGACCAGGACAGGGGGCTGGAGACCCAGTACTTC.

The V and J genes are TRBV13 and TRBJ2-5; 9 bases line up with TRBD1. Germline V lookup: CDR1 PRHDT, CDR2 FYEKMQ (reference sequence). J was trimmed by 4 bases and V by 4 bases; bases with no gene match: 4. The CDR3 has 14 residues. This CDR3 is CASSSGQGRETQYF. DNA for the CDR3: TGTGCCAGCAGCTCGGGACAGGGCCGAGAGACCCAGTACTTC.

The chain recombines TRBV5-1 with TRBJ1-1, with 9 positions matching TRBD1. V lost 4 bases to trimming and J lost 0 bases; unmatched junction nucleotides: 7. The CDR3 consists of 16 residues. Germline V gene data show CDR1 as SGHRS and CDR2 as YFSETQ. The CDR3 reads CASSRGQGLMNTEAFF. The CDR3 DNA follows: TGCGCCAGCAGCAGGGGACAGGGTTTGATGAACACTGAAGCTTTCTTT.